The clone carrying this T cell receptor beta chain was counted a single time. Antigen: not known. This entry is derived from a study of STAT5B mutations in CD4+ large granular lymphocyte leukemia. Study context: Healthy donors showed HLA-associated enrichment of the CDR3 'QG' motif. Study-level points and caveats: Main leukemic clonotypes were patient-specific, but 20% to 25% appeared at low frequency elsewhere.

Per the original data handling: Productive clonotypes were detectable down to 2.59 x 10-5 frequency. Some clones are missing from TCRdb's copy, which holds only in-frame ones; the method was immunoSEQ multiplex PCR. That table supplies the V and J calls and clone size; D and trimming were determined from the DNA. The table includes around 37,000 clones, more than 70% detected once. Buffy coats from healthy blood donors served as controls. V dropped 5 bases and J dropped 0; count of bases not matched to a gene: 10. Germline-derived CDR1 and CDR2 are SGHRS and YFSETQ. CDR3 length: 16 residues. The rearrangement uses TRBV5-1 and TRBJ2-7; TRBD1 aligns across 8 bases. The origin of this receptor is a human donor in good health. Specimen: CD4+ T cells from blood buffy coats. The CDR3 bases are TGCGCCAGCAGGGGTCAGGGGACAGGCCTCTCCTACGAGCAGTACTTC. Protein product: CASRGQGTGLSYEQYF.